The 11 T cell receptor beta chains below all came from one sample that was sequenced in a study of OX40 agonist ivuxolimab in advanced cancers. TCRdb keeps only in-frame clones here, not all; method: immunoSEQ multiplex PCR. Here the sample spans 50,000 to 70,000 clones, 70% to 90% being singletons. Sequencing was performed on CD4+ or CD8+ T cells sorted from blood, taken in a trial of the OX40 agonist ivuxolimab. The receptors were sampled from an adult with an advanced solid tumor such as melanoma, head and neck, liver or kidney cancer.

The CDR3 region is CASSVELLEPGDTQYF. The CDR3, as DNA: TGTGCCAGCAGCGTAGAATTGCTGGAACCCGGAGATACGCAGTATTTT. The J gene is TRBJ2-3, the V gene TRBV9, with D hard to call. Per the germline V gene, CDR1 is SGDLS and CDR2 is YYNGEE. With 0 bases removed from V and 5 bases from J, the gap between germline ends came to 16 bases. The CDR3 spans 16 residues.

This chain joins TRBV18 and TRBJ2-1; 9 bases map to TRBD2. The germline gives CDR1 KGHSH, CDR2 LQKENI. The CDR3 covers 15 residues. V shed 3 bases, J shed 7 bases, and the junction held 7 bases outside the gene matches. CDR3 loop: CASSPRASGDNEQFF. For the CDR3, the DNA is TGTGCCAGCTCACCTCGGGCTAGCGGGGATAATGAGCAGTTCTTC.

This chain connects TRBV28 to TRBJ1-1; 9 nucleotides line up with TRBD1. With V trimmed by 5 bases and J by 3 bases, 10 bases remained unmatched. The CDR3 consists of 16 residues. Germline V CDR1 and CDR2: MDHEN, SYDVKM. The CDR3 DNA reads TGTGCCAGCAGTATTCGAACAGGGGGCTGGTACACTGAAGCTTTCTTT. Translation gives CASSIRTGGWYTEAFF.

The CDR3 DNA is TGTGCCAGCAGGTCCCCTAGCGGCTACGAGCAGTACTTC. Its translation is CASRSPSGYEQYF. The rearrangement links TRBV2 to TRBJ2-5; TRBD2 agrees at 7 bases. The J call could be wrong; TRBJ2-7 is a better fit for the DNA end. The length of the CDR3 is 13 residues. CDR1 SNHLY and CDR2 FYNNEI come from the germline V gene.

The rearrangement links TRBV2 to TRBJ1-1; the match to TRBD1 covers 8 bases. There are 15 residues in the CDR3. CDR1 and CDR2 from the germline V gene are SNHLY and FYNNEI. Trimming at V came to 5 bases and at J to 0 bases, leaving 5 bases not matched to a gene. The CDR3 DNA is TGTGCCAGCAGTCATCAGGGGGCTTTGAACACTGAAGCTTTCTTT. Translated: CASSHQGALNTEAFF.

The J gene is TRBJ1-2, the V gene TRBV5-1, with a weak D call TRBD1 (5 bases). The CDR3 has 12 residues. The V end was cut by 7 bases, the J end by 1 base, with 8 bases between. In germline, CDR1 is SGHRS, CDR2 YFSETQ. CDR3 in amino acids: CASGDLNYGYTF. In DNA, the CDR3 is TGCGCCAGCGGGGACCTTAACTATGGCTACACCTTC.

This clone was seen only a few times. CDR3 nucleotides: TGTGCCAGCAGCCGGACGGGGAGCTCCTATAATTCACCCCTCCACTTT. It translates to CASSRTGSSYNSPLHF. This rearrangement joins TRBV5-4 to TRBJ1-6; D remains ambiguous. Trimming pared 4 bases from V and 0 bases from J, leaving 11 bases between. The CDR3 totals 16 residues. CDR1 SGHNT and CDR2 YYREEE come from the germline V gene (reference sequence).

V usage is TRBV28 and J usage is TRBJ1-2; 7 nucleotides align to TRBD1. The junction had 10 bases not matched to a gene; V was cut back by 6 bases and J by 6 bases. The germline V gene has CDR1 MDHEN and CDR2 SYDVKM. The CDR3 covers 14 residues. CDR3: CASRRTGVRDGYTF. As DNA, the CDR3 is TGTGCCAGCAGACGAACAGGGGTTAGGGATGGCTACACCTTC.

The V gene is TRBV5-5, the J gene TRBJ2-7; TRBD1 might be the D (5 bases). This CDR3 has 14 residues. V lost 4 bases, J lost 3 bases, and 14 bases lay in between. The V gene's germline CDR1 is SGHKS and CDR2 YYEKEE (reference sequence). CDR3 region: CASSPEVDSYEQYF. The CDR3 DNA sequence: TGTGCCAGCAGCCCAGAGGTCGACAGCTACGAGCAGTACTTC.

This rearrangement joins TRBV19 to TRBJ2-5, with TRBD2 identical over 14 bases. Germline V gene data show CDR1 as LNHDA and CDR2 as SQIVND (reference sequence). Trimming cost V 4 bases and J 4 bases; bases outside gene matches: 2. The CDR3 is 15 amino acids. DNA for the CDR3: TGTGCCAGTAGTAGGGGACTAGCGGGAGCAGAGACCCAGTACTTC. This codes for CASSRGLAGAETQYF.

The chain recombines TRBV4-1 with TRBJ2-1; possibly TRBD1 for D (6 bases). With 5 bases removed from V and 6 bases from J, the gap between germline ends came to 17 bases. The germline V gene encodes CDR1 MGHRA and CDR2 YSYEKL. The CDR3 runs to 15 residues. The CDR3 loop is CASSGTGKVGNEQFF. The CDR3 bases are TGCGCCAGCAGCGGTACAGGGAAGGTCGGCAATGAGCAGTTCTTC.